This TCR beta chain was captured by sequencing in a study of T cell clones after liver transplantation. On the study more broadly: Post-transplant blood was tracked for graft-donor-reactive T cell clones identified in a pre-transplant mixed lymphocyte reaction. Until 12-24 months post-transplant, subjects got standard immunosuppression and no induction.

Per the germline V gene, CDR1 is MGHRA and CDR2 is YSYEKL. Trimming pared 3 bases from V and 3 bases from J, leaving 12 bases between. The CDR3 contains 15 residues. Study-level findings and limits: Post-transplant, graft-donor-reactive CD4 TCRbeta sequences in blood dropped significantly in most of the 8 subjects. The donor-reactive repertoire was only partly measurable in a couple of subjects, lacking donor cells.

This clone turned up a few times. Its antigen is as yet unknown. This table comes from immunoSEQ multiplex PCR, and its TCRdb copy is limited to in-frame clones, with some not included. In the table there are 98,000 or so clones, around 83% of which are singletons. V and J are TRBV4-1 and TRBJ1-5, with TRBD1 as a possible D gene (5 bases). The sequence was collected from a human donor who received a liver transplant. Specimen: CD4+ T cells from blood, collected before liver transplant. The CDR3 is CASSHAGTFNQPQHF. DNA for the CDR3: TGCGCCAGCAGCCATGCCGGGACCTTCAATCAGCCCCAGCATTTT.